The clone carrying this T cell receptor (beta chain) has ten or more counts. Its antigen is still unknown. These data are taken from a study of T cell repertoires in cytomegalovirus infection. Study in general: Evidence of both CMV infection and a matching HLA type came from public TCR beta signatures. General study points: There were carriers of CMV plus the relevant HLA, and cumulative public TCR beta family frequency identified them. HLA-C-restricted CMV clonotypes gave the most frequent clonotype in two of eight donors.

The V end lost 8 bases, the J end lost 0 bases, and 10 bases lay between the germline ends. The CDR3 runs to 13 residues. Germline V lookup: CDR1 SEHNR, CDR2 FQNEAQ (reference sequence). TCRdb itself ran the reads through MiXCR, one entry per CDR3 protein. The data contain fewer than 250,000 distinct CDR3 sequences, 9% to 15% of them singletons. This chain connects TRBV7-9 to TRBJ1-1; D is possibly TRBD1 (6 bases). Sequenced material: PBMCs. The TCR sequence derives from a human donor in good health (CMV status not recorded). Some clones in this sample may be carry-over from other donors' samples. CDR3 protein: CASGGLMNTEAFF. The CDR3 coding sequence is TGTGCCAGCGGGGGGCTGATGAACACTGAAGCTTTCTTT.